This T cell receptor (beta chain) was documented in a study of cytomegalovirus exposure and HLA in healthy donors (dated by TCRdb to 2015 to 2018). As for the study more broadly: An earlier analysis of approximately 640 of the donors reported about 250 Gb of sequence data and 117 million unique TCR beta sequences from 150 million to 200 million T cells. Around 330 gigabases of sequencing data and 75 million to 85 million unique TCR sequences made up an early release that covered several hundred HLA-typed donors. Of the 350 to 400 genotyped donors, approximately 82% fell in the genetic ancestry cluster associated with self-reported Caucasian donors. The study was designed to test whether signatures of past pathogen exposure could be identified by cataloging public T cell receptors. The study used immunosequencing to profile the T cell repertoires of hundreds of subjects and linked those repertoires to cytomegalovirus serostatus. Along with the approximately 670-subject first cohort, a separate validation cohort of 120 different subjects was used. To predict cytomegalovirus infection status, the study combined high-throughput TCR immunosequencing, statistical association of individual TCRs with disease status, and machine learning. A later analysis re-examined previously published TCR beta repertoires from more than 550 donors and added high-resolution HLA genotyping to investigate patterns of TCR occurrence. The later analysis used no new phenotypic data to find candidate immune exposures, relying instead on TCR beta sequences and their occurrence across donors. An earlier analysis of roughly 580 of the donors used high-throughput TCR beta sequencing to judge whether each TCR beta V gene segment behaved as functional or pseudogenic. Donor age, sex, ethnicity and CMV serostatus were compiled together with the repertoire data. A later genetic analysis used genome-wide SNP genotypes for about three fifths of the 666 donors, treating that subset as a discovery cohort. Every discovery cohort repertoire had been produced on one sequencing platform. Both class I and class II loci were covered by HLA typing, at four-digit resolution. Typing coverage varied by locus: about 629-630 donors for A, B, C, DRB1 and DQB1; approximately 560 for DQA1; more than 600 for DPA1; under 490 for DPB1. About 5 DR-DQ haplotypes were handled as single units for association and clustering, since linkage in the cohort was strong. On average, around 230,000 unique TCR beta nucleotide sequences were sequenced per donor among 350 to 400 genotyped donors of the cohort, with around 19% of those sequences being non-productive. Overall results and qualifications from the work: In a later analysis, most CMV-associated TCR beta chains were found to appear HLA-restricted, with HLA associations seemingly driven largely by CMV exposure. Linkage disequilibrium might explain the correlated functional status among segregating V segments, but an unknown experimental factor could not be ruled out. According to a later analysis, TCR association rates differed among HLA loci, with DRB1 alleles showing the most associated TCRs and HLA-C alleles showing the fewest. In a later genetic analysis, fewer N-insertions in productive TCRs were reported among donors in an Asian-associated ancestry cluster than the approximately 630-donor mean. Some IMGT-functional V segments, including TRBV6-2 and TRBV6-3, could not be distinguished by the 87-base-pair reads and were therefore excluded. According to the authors, the approach could potentially be generalized to other disease states and immunological phenotypes. When HLA alleles, especially DR and DQ, strongly co-occurred, TCR associations were difficult to assign to individual alleles. In this cohort, only TCR beta chains were sequenced, and detectable features were limited by the absence of alpha or paired-chain data. Cytomegalovirus status was reported to be diagnosed by the classifier with high specificity and sensitivity in both the original and validation cohorts. Because counts were too low, seventeen rarely observed V segments, including chromosome 9 orphons, were excluded from the earlier analysis of 587 of the donors. In a later analysis, several top co-occurrence clusters were reported to appear linked to parvovirus B19, influenza, CMV and Epstein-Barr virus. In a later analysis, HLA-associated TCR beta chains were found to be more clonally expanded and to have lower generation probabilities than equally common non-associated chains. Because some donors lacked HLA typing at each locus, the association tests relied only on the typed subset. In vitro tests confirmed that three of the cytomegalovirus-associated TCR beta chains recognize cytomegalovirus antigens. An association between a missense DCLRE1C variant and V-gene and J-gene trimming of TCR beta chains was found in a later genetic analysis and replicated in an independent cohort. A further reported finding was that TCR beta sequences accurately predicted the HLA-A and HLA-B alleles for most subjects in the first cohort. For the cohort, immune exposure information was limited to CMV serostatus. A later analysis associated roughly 17,000 TCR beta sequences with specific HLA alleles at a false discovery rate of 0.05. A cluster of highly shared sequence variants was judged likely to represent a technical artifact of the sequencing pipeline. The study listed 164 TCR beta chains as associated with cytomegalovirus. While some public TCRs were present in many individuals, most TCR sequences turned up only very rarely across donors. An earlier analysis of approximately 540 of the donors showed that most TCR beta V segments appeared in productive rearrangements either about 87% or about 30% of the time, which broadly matched IMGT annotations. Presence/absence analyses assumed roughly uniform sequencing depth across donors, an assumption that may not hold.

The cohort consisted of hundreds of healthy bone marrow donors. At the time of sampling, every cohort member was nominally healthy, though immune exposures that went unrecorded were likely present. Of the 650 to 700 cohort members, around 290 had positive CMV serostatus and 350 to 450 had negative CMV serostatus, and CMV serostatus was not recorded for the donor. A peripheral blood sample was provided by each donor, and peripheral blood mononuclear cells were used for TCR beta sequencing. Genomic DNA extraction from the blood cell samples was performed with the Qiagen DNeasy Blood Extraction Kit. The library came from the immunoSEQ multiplex PCR assay. For the multiplex PCR, a mixture combining 60 forward primers for TCR Vbeta segments and 13 reverse primers for TCR Jbeta segments was used. A multiplex PCR assay on genomic DNA amplified the CDR3 region of rearranged TCR beta genes. On the Illumina HiSeq System, the amplified TCR beta libraries were sequenced as 87-base-pair reads. In the original analysis: In a later analysis, about 80 million unique TCR beta chains were counted across the roughly 610 repertoires, and about 10 million of these chains were shared by at least two donors. A nearest-neighbor algorithm error-corrected the raw reads and collapsed the reads into unique sequences, merging closely related sequences to remove PCR and sequencing errors. CDR3 sequences were aligned to IMGT reference sequences to assign V, D and J gene segments. For a sequence to be retained, a match of at least six nucleotides was required to both a V gene segment and a J gene segment. Rearrangements were classified as productive when the CDR3 lacked stop codons and remained in frame with V and J, and all other rearrangements were classified as non-productive. Following IMGT convention, CDR3 was defined as the stretch from the second conserved V-encoded cysteine to the conserved J-encoded phenylalanine. The earlier analysis of 500 to 650 of the donors excluded any sequence lacking an unambiguous match to a single V gene segment. In an earlier analysis of 587 of the donors, a V segment was called functional when productive rearrangements were above 56.7%, and segregating when the standard deviation between donors exceeded 5%. A statistical classification framework was built for diagnosing cytomegalovirus status from the catalog of TCR beta chain sequences. In a later analysis, TCR nucleotide sequences were compared against IMGT/GENE-DB human TR gene sequences so that V and J genes could be assigned. The TCRdist pipeline was used in a later analysis to assign CDR3 sequences and most-parsimonious VDJ recombination scenarios. In a later analysis, each TCR beta chain was defined by its CDR3 amino acid sequence together with its V-gene family, and reads lacking a unique V-gene family were excluded. To address suspected cross-contamination and a sequencing artifact, a later analysis removed approximately 600 highly shared, low-generation-probability nucleotide sequences. A later analysis calculated a clonal expansion index for each public chain from normalized within-repertoire ranks of inferred template counts. In a later analysis, generation probabilities were computed using a VDJ recombination model fitted to out-of-frame rearrangements, and the results were checked against IGoR. Hypergeometric tests were used in a later analysis to score TCR-TCR, TCR-HLA and TCR-CMV co-occurrence, with a repertoire-size bias correction applied to the TCR pairs. False discovery rates were estimated in a later analysis by permuting HLA or CMV assignments 20 times. In a later analysis, co-occurring TCRs were grouped with DBSCAN, and TCRdist sequence similarity was added when clustering was performed within HLA-allele-positive subsets. Co-occurrence clustering excluded repertoires with fewer than 30,000 or more than 120,000 public chains, plus five with anomalous nucleotide sharing. TCRdb took over this immuneACCESS table, retaining in-frame rearrangements with V and J assigned. Such tables are incomplete; in checked studies, under half of the missing clones stem from an unresolved V gene, and the remainder is unexplained. For V, J and clone size, that table is used; D and trimming come from the DNA. This sample gives over 150,000 clones in total; roughly 80% of them show up just once. The top ten clonotypes cover 1.5% to 2% of the sample.

V and J are truncated by 5 bases and 0 bases respectively, leaving an intervening sequence of 10 bases. Reading the germline V gene (reference sequence) gives CDR1 MNHEY and CDR2 SMNVEV. The CDR3 spans 14 residues, from the cysteine through the phenylalanine. CDR3 DNA only is kept here, 42 bases in frame from base 1. Regarding this clone: It lacks a known antigen. Per-base qualities were not stored, and no clone one base away is much larger.

This TCR was recovered from a human donor in good health. The material sequenced was PBMCs. Recombination linked TRBV27 to TRBJ1-2; TRBD1 might be the D gene, on 5 matching bases. The CDR3 protein sequence reads: CASSMGLSNYGYTF. The base sequence is TGTGCCAGCAGTATGGGACTGTCTAACTATGGCTACACCTTC.